These 16 T cell receptor beta chains share one sample of origin, sequenced in a study of T cells expressing NK-cell markers. TCRdb reprocessed the 5' RACE reads, keeping one entry per CDR3 protein, no DNA. The listing records about 150,000 distinct CDR3 sequences. The sample consisted of blood T cells: a sorted CD56 or NKG2C T cell subset, CD4+ or CD8+ T cells, or bulk PBMC T cells (not recorded which). These receptors came from a man aged 18 to 69 in good health.

The chain uses TRBV7-6 and TRBJ2-2. The germline gives CDR1 SGHVS, CDR2 FNYEAQ. This CDR3 has 17 amino acids. The CDR3 here is CASSSSPGLVNTGELFF. Full variable domain (rest looked up from reference TRBV7-6 and TRBJ2-2): GAGVSQSPRYKVTKRGQDVALRCDPISGHVSLYWYRQALGQGPEFLTYFNYEAQQDKSGLPNDRFSAERPEGSISTLTIQRTEQRDSAMYRCASSSSPGLVNTGELFFGEGSRLTVL.

The genes are TRBV20-1 and TRBJ2-7. Germline V gives CDR1 DFQATT, CDR2 SNEGSKA (reference sequence). The CDR3 sequence is 15 residues long. The CDR3 protein is CSAKILDGSSYEQYF.

The rearrangement uses TRBV7-9 and TRBJ2-1; as DNA is missing, the TRBD1 call by TCRdb cannot be tested. The CDR3 is 14 amino acids. Germline lookup yields CDR1 SEHNR and CDR2 FQNEAQ (reference sequence). CDR3 loop: CASSLGYRGNEQFF.

The rearrangement joins TRBV9 to TRBJ1-2. The CDR3 length is 15 residues. Germline V gene sequence: CDR1 SGDLS, CDR2 YYNGEE. CDR3 sequence: CASSPSGGEGYGYTF.

This chain joins TRBV7-9 and TRBJ2-5; TCRdb gives TRBD1 as the D gene, but with no DNA this cannot be confirmed. This CDR3 comprises 15 residues. CDR1 SEHNR and CDR2 FQNEAQ come from the germline V gene (reference sequence). The CDR3 loop reads CASSSPDRSQETQYF.

This chain uses TRBV9 with TRBJ2-5. CDR3 length: 15 amino acids. Germline lookup yields CDR1 SGDLS and CDR2 YYNGEE. The CDR3: CASSVATGELGTQYF.

This sequence joins TRBV7-8 and TRBJ2-1; TCRdb proposes TRBD1, but this gene call is untestable without DNA. CDR3 length equals 16 residues. Germline CDR1 reads SGHVS; CDR2 reads FQNEAQ. The CDR3 region is CASSQKMAAQGYEQFF.

The chain joins TRBV6-6 to TRBJ2-7. Germline loops: CDR1 MNHNY, CDR2 SVGAGI (reference sequence). CDR3 length: 13 residues. The CDR3 reads CASSYSPGDEQYF.

This sequence joins TRBV20-1 and TRBJ2-7; absent DNA, TCRdb's TRBD2 call cannot be checked. The CDR3 runs to 13 residues. Germline V gene lookup returns CDR1 DFQATT and CDR2 SNEGSKA (reference sequence). CDR3 loop: CSARQRLVYEQYF.

This chain links TRBV7-8 with TRBJ2-7; the D call of TRBD1 rests on TCRdb alone, since no DNA is present to check it. From germline, CDR1 is SGHVS and CDR2 FQNEAQ. The CDR3 contains 14 residues. CDR3: CASSIGGGSYEQYF.

This chain connects TRBV5-1 to TRBJ1-1; there is no DNA to check the TCRdb D call of TRBD1. The CDR3 has 15 residues. From germline, CDR1 is SGHRS and CDR2 YFSETQ. CDR3 region: CASSLDRGHGTEAFF.

The chain recombines TRBV29-1 with TRBJ2-5; the D gene TCRdb calls, TRBD1, cannot be checked with no DNA. Germline CDR1 is SQVTM and CDR2 is ANQGSEA. This CDR3 contains 12 residues. The CDR3 spells CSVEDRVETQYF.

V gene TRBV6-1 combines with J gene TRBJ2-7; TCRdb proposes TRBD1, but this gene call is untestable without DNA. CDR1 MNHNS and CDR2 SASEGT come from the germline V gene. This CDR3 is built from 17 residues. The CDR3 here is CASSLSFPRTFSYEQYF.

The rearrangement uses TRBV7-9 and TRBJ2-4; no DNA is available, so the TRBD2 call from TCRdb remains unchecked. Germline values: CDR1 SEHNR, CDR2 FQNEAQ (reference sequence). This CDR3 comprises 12 residues. CDR3 region: CASSLIGGDQYF.

The chain is built from TRBV7-9 and TRBJ2-7; TCRdb calls TRBD1, which cannot be checked without DNA. The CDR3 runs to 13 residues. Germline V gene lookup returns CDR1 SEHNR and CDR2 FQNEAQ (reference sequence). The CDR3 loop is CASSLVNREGQYF.

J is TRBJ2-4 and V is TRBV2; the D call from TCRdb, TRBD1, cannot be confirmed without DNA. Per the germline V gene, CDR1 is SNHLY and CDR2 is FYNNEI. CDR3 size: 16 residues. This CDR3 is CASSPIQGLAKNIQYF.